This entry lists 30 T cell receptor beta chains sequenced from one sample in a study of regulatory T cells in long-lasting Graves disease. Time point in this sample: newly diagnosed GD, antithyroid drugs for less than 3 months. There was RNA extracted from PBMCs, and the TCR library was made from it. To make TCR beta libraries, researchers used iRepertoire HTBI primers and Arm-PCR of CDR3 regions. TCRdb re-derived calls from the multiplex PCR reads in MiXCR, one entry per CDR3 protein. The data hold roughly 560,000 distinct CDR3 sequences, with about 15% observed a single time. Separately, the same data were catalogued under a study of T cells in Graves' hyperthyroidism and ophthalmopathy.

Sequencing used peripheral blood mononuclear cells (PBMCs), obtained at new diagnosis, from a patient treated with antithyroid drugs. The source is a woman aged 40 to 65 with Graves disease.

The chain recombines TRBV12-3 or TRBV12-4 with TRBJ1-1, with TRBD1 matching 8 bases. Trimming at V came to 10 bases and at J to 4 bases, leaving 2 bases not matched to a gene. This CDR3 is 11 amino acids long. CDR3 bases: TGTGCCACCCAGGGGGCCACTGAAGCTTTCTTT. This sequence encodes CATQGATEAFF.

This chain links TRBV5-1 with TRBJ2-7, with 11 bases identical to TRBD2. In germline, CDR1 is SGHRS, CDR2 YFSETQ. The CDR3 runs 17 residues. Trimming cost V 4 bases and J 4 bases; bases outside gene matches: 13. CDR3 bases: TGCGCCAGCAGCCAACGGGCCTCTAGCGGGGGGATGTACGAGCAGTACTTC. As protein: CASSQRASSGGMYEQYF.

The gene calls are TRBV7-9 and TRBJ2-5, with D maybe TRBD1 (5 bases). V dropped 1 base and J dropped 1 base, with 13 bases sitting between them. This CDR3 region has 16 residues. In germline, CDR1 is SEHNR, CDR2 FQNEAQ (reference sequence). The CDR3: CASSLGAKGFQETQYF. For the CDR3, the DNA is TGTGCCAGCAGCTTAGGGGCGAAGGGGTTCCAAGAGACCCAGTACTTC.

This clonotype occurred a few times. The chain has TRBV18 and TRBJ1-2, with D unclear. This CDR3 region has 16 residues. The germline V gene encodes CDR1 KGHSH and CDR2 LQKENI. The V end lost 3 bases, the J end lost 6 bases, and 20 bases lay between the germline ends. The CDR3 DNA reads as TGTGCCAGCTCACCGGCATTTATCTCCCTAAAGGATGGCTACACCTTC. It translates to CASSPAFISLKDGYTF. Drawing the rest from reference TRBV18 and TRBJ1-2, the complete variable domain is NAGVMQNPRHLVRRRGQEARLRCSPMKGHSHVYWYRQLPEEGLKFMVYLQKENIIDESGMPKERFSAEFPKEGPSILRIQQVVRGDSAAYFCASSPAFISLKDGYTFGSGTRLTVV.

The J gene is TRBJ1-6, the V gene TRBV7-2; D not resolved. Germline lookup yields CDR1 SGHTA and CDR2 FQGNSA. The CDR3 has 17 amino acids. V lost 0 bases and J 0 bases, leaving 9 bases between the germline ends. The CDR3 region has the DNA TGTGCCAGCAGCTTAGCAGGGAAAAGCTCCTATAATTCACCCCTCCACTTT. Translation gives CASSLAGKSSYNSPLHF.

Notes on this clonotype: With a much larger clone just one base away, this may be a read error. The chain employs TRBV3-1 and TRBJ2-7, with D hard to call. CDR1 and CDR2 from the germline V gene are LGHDT and YNNKEL (reference sequence). CDR3 length: 14 amino acids. In nucleotides, the CDR3 is TGTGCCAGCAGCCAATCGGTCGGATCCTACGGGCAGTACTTC. Translation: CASSQSVGSYGQYF.

Ten or more counts support this clonotype. For the CDR3, the DNA is TGCAGTGCTAGAGCCCCGGGGGGCACTGAAGCTTTCTTT. Its protein is CSARAPGGTEAFF. The V gene is TRBV20-1, the J gene TRBJ1-1; D is perhaps TRBD1 (5 bases). The germline V and J ends were trimmed by 1 base and 4 bases, with 10 bases remaining between them. Germline lookup yields CDR1 DFQATT and CDR2 SNEGSKA (reference sequence). This CDR3 is 13 amino acids long.

A word on this clonotype: Given a much more abundant clone one base away, this may be a read error. The rearrangement uses TRBV6-2 or TRBV6-3 and TRBJ2-7; 8 nucleotides match TRBD2. The V segment lost 7 bases and the J segment 0 bases; nucleotides outside the gene matches: 8. This CDR3 has 15 residues. Per the germline V gene, CDR1 is MNHEY and CDR2 is SVGEGT. CDR3 sequence (DNA): TGTGCCAGCAAACTTACAAGCGGGAGCTCCTACGAGCAGTACTTC. Its protein product is CASKLTSGSSYEQYF.

The chain links TRBV12-3 or TRBV12-4 to TRBJ1-6, with D possibly being TRBD1 (6 bases). Trimming took 7 bases from V and 2 from J, leaving 15 bases between them. The CDR3 contains 16 residues. The CDR3 loop reads CASTTRGGTYNSPLHF. The CDR3 DNA is TGTGCCAGCACCACCAGGGGAGGCACCTATAATTCACCCCTCCACTTT.

This clonotype was observed a handful of times. This chain joins TRBV4-1 and TRBJ2-5, with D maybe TRBD1 (6 bases). Germline CDR1 is MGHRA and CDR2 is YSYEKL. The V end lost 2 bases, the J end lost 5 bases, and 15 bases lay between the germline ends. The CDR3 is made up of 15 amino acids. CDR3 region: CASSQPDRTLETQYF. CDR3 nucleotides: TGCGCCAGCAGCCAACCTGACAGGACTTTGGAGACCCAGTACTTC.

This clonotype was seen many times. The chain employs TRBV5-1 and TRBJ2-5; TRBD2 aligns across 13 bases. The CDR3 covers 15 residues. CDR1 is SGHRS and CDR2 is YFSETQ in the germline V gene. Germline trimming cut 4 bases from V and 6 bases from J; bases unmatched to any gene: 6. The CDR3 nucleotides are TGCGCCAGCAGCCCGGGACTAGCGGGGAGGAAGACCCAGTACTTC. This encodes CASSPGLAGRKTQYF.

This chain links TRBV18 with TRBJ2-5; 11 nucleotides match TRBD2. The V segment lost 5 bases and the J segment 1 base; nucleotides outside the gene matches: 3. CDR3 length: 15 residues. Looked up from germline, CDR1 is KGHSH and CDR2 is LQKENI. The CDR3, as DNA: TGTGCCAGCTCAGTGACTAGCGGGGCCCAAGAGACCCAGTACTTC. It specifies CASSVTSGAQETQYF.

This clonotype was counted many times. This chain joins TRBV9 and TRBJ2-5, with 11 bases lining up with TRBD1. Germline V gene sequence: CDR1 SGDLS, CDR2 YYNGEE. The trim removed 3 bases at V and 5 bases at J, leaving 6 bases unmatched. The CDR3 sequence is 15 residues long. CDR3 protein: CASSGRDRGAETQYF. The CDR3 DNA reads TGTGCCAGCAGCGGCCGGGACAGGGGGGCTGAGACCCAGTACTTC. The complete variable domain, with remaining parts taken from reference TRBV9 and TRBJ2-5, reads DSGVTQTPKHLITATGQRVTLRCSPRSGDLSVYWYQQSLDQGLQFLIQYYNGEERAKGNILERFSAQQFPDLHSELNLSSLELGDSALYFCASSGRDRGAETQYFGPGTRLLVL.

This clonotype appeared many times. The chain combines TRBV2 with TRBJ1-2; 7 bases line up with TRBD1. This CDR3 has 14 amino acids. Germline CDR1 is SNHLY and CDR2 is FYNNEI. V was pared by 6 bases and J by 4 bases, with 8 bases of the junction left unmatched. The CDR3 DNA is TGTGCCAGCAGAGCCGGGACAGCCTTCTATGGCTACACCTTC. Its translation is CASRAGTAFYGYTF.

The V call is TRBV27, the J call TRBJ2-7; 8 positions match TRBD2. CDR1 is MNHEY and CDR2 is SMNVEV in the germline V gene (reference sequence). V shed 6 bases and J 0 bases; nucleotides not matched to a gene: 4. The CDR3 is 14 residues long. This chain's CDR3 is CASRGLGDSYEQYF. The CDR3 bases are TGTGCCAGCAGGGGACTAGGCGACTCCTACGAGCAGTACTTC.

This clonotype was counted between two and nine times. This rearrangement joins TRBV7-3 to TRBJ2-1; 8 bases line up with TRBD2. CDR3 size: 15 residues. The germline CDR1 and CDR2 sequences are SGHTA and FQGTGA. Trimming at V came to 5 bases and at J to 6 bases, leaving 9 bases not matched to a gene. In DNA form, the CDR3 reads TGTGCCAGCAGCCCCCAACCGGGACTAGGCAATGAGCAGTTCTTC. Translated: CASSPQPGLGNEQFF.

There are many counts of this clonotype. The V call is TRBV5-1, the J call TRBJ2-7, with D tentatively TRBD1 or TRBD2 (5 bases each). The CDR3 length is 13 residues. Germline V gene lookup returns CDR1 SGHRS and CDR2 YFSETQ. V lost 3 bases and J 0 bases, leaving 7 bases between the germline ends. CDR3 DNA: TGCGCCAGCAGCTGGGACGCCTCCTACGAGCAGTACTTC. Translated: CASSWDASYEQYF. The full variable domain, rest sourced from reference TRBV5-1 and TRBJ2-7, is KAGVTQTPRYLIKTRGQQVTLSCSPISGHRSVSWYQQTPGQGLQFLFEYFSETQRNKGNFPGRFSGRQFSNSRSEMNVSTLELGDSALYLCASSWDASYEQYFGPGTRLTVT.

The genes are TRBV10-3 and TRBJ2-3, with D unclear. Looked up from germline, CDR1 is ENHRY and CDR2 is SYGVKD. This CDR3 is 15 amino acids long. Trimming took off 1 base at V and 0 bases at J, with 8 bases between the two ends. CDR3 region: CAISELGPSTDTQYF. The DNA for the CDR3 is TGTGCCATCAGTGAGTTAGGGCCTAGCACAGATACGCAGTATTTT.

This clonotype was counted at least ten times. The V gene is TRBV7-2, the J gene TRBJ2-7; 8 bases match TRBD1. The germline gives CDR1 SGHTA, CDR2 FQGNSA. Trimming took 2 bases from V and 6 from J; bases not matched to a gene: 3. CDR3 length: 13 residues. Written as DNA, the CDR3 is TGTGCCAGCAGCTTAACAGGGGGAGGCGAGCAGTACTTC. Encoded protein: CASSLTGGGEQYF. Full variable domain (missing parts from reference TRBV7-2 and TRBJ2-7): GAGVSQSPSNKVTEKGKDVELRCDPISGHTALYWYRQSLGQGLEFLIYFQGNSAPDKSGLPSDRFSAERTGGSVSTLTIQRTQQEDSAVYLCASSLTGGGEQYFGPGTRLTVT.

The V call is TRBV9, the J call TRBJ2-5; either TRBD1 or TRBD2 may fit D (5 bases each). In germline, CDR1 is SGDLS, CDR2 YYNGEE. Trimming removed 4 bases from V and 5 bases from J, with 15 bases in between. The CDR3 sequence is 14 residues long. Written as DNA, the CDR3 is TGTGCCAGCAGCCTCGGCCTGGGGGAGGAGACCCAGTACTTC. It translates to CASSLGLGEETQYF. Variable domain in full (rest from reference TRBV9 and TRBJ2-5): DSGVTQTPKHLITATGQRVTLRCSPRSGDLSVYWYQQSLDQGLQFLIQYYNGEERAKGNILERFSAQQFPDLHSELNLSSLELGDSALYFCASSLGLGEETQYFGPGTRLLVL.

Turning to this clonotype: A much more abundant neighbour one base away suggests this may be a read error. This CDR3 fails to terminate in the conserved phenylalanine or tryptophan, so it likely reflects a read error. The chain uses TRBV29-1 and TRBJ2-5; possible D gene TRBD2, 5 bases. The CDR3 is 14 amino acids. Trimming pared 6 bases from V and 3 bases from J, leaving 17 bases between. Germline loops: CDR1 SQVTM, CDR2 ANQGSEA. DNA for the CDR3: TGCAGCGTCCACGTGGCCTCGCGGGAAGAGACCCAGTACATC. It encodes CSVHVASREETQYI.

This clonotype has ten or more counts. This sequence joins TRBV27 and TRBJ2-2; no reliable D call. The CDR3 length is 14 residues. V lost 2 bases and J lost 4, with 8 bases in between. CDR1 MNHEY and CDR2 SMNVEV come from the germline V gene (reference sequence). CDR3 in amino acids: CASSLVDATGELFF. For the CDR3, the DNA is TGTGCCAGCAGTTTAGTTGACGCCACCGGGGAGCTGTTTTTT.

This clonotype has at least ten counts. This sequence joins TRBV2 and TRBJ2-6; D is ambiguous. Trimming left V 0 bases short and J 4 bases short, with 7 bases between. The CDR3 loop spans 15 amino acids. Germline-derived CDR1 and CDR2 are SNHLY and FYNNEI. CDR3 loop: CASSEAGPGANVLTF. The DNA for the CDR3 is TGTGCCAGCAGTGAAGCCGGTCCCGGGGCCAACGTCCTGACTTTC.

Ten or more counts support this clonotype. This chain joins TRBV11-2 and TRBJ2-5; no clear D gene. This CDR3 has 13 amino acids. Germline CDR1 is SGHAT and CDR2 is FQNNGV. The V end was cut by 3 bases, the J end by 6 bases, with 11 bases between. This chain's CDR3 is CASSFTPGQTQYF. Written as DNA, the CDR3 is TGTGCCAGCAGCTTCACTCCAGGTCAGACCCAGTACTTC.

The table lists this clonotype with many counts. The gene calls are TRBV27 and TRBJ2-7; perhaps D is TRBD1 or TRBD2 (5 bases each). Germline values: CDR1 MNHEY, CDR2 SMNVEV (reference sequence). The CDR3 has 14 residues. V lost 9 bases, J lost 2 bases, and 17 bases lay in between. The CDR3 protein is CASRGTGKTYEQYF. The CDR3 coding sequence is TGTGCCAGTAGGGGTACGGGAAAGACCTACGAGCAGTACTTC.

With respect to this clonotype: One end of the junction varies from germline; a read error may be responsible. The V and J genes are TRBV9 and TRBJ1-1, with 7 positions matching TRBD1. Germline CDR1 and CDR2: SGDLS and YYNGEE. The CDR3 runs 13 residues. The DNA for the CDR3 is TGTGCCAGCAGCTATCAGGGGGACACTAAAGCTTTCTTT. This translates into CASSYQGDTKAFF.

In this sample, this clonotype turned up many times. The rearrangement uses TRBV28 and TRBJ2-3, with 10 nucleotides matching TRBD1. Germline V gene lookup returns CDR1 MDHEN and CDR2 SYDVKM. V shed 10 bases, J shed 0 bases, and the junction held 4 bases outside the gene matches. This CDR3 has 14 residues. The CDR3 here is CATDRGLSTDTQYF. CDR3 in DNA: TGTGCCACAGACAGGGGGCTTAGCACAGATACGCAGTATTTT.

This clonotype occurred many times. The V call is TRBV2, the J call TRBJ2-3, with D possibly matching TRBD1 (5 bases). Germline V lookup: CDR1 SNHLY, CDR2 FYNNEI. V lost 5 bases to trimming and J lost 3 bases, with 15 bases between them. CDR3 length: 15 amino acids. This chain's CDR3 is CASSSRDRATDTQYF. The CDR3 nucleotides are TGTGCCAGCAGTTCACGAGACAGAGCGACAGATACGCAGTATTTT.

The chain carries TRBV18 and TRBJ1-4; D call uncertain. Trimming shortened V by 6 bases and J by 0 bases, and 17 bases separated the two germline ends. The CDR3 totals 17 residues. Germline-derived CDR1 and CDR2 are KGHSH and LQKENI. The CDR3 loop is CASSYSTWSATNEKLFF. The CDR3, as DNA: TGTGCCAGCTCGTACAGCACCTGGAGCGCAACTAATGAAAAACTGTTTTTT.

This clonotype was detected only once. A read error may explain this, as a much larger clone is one base away. This sequence joins TRBV2 and TRBJ2-3, with D perhaps matching TRBD1 or TRBD2 (5 bases each). TRBJ2-1 explains the end of the DNA better; the J call may be wrong. The CDR3 runs 14 residues. Per germline, CDR1 SNHLY and CDR2 FYNNEI. In nucleotides, the CDR3 is TGTGCCAGCAGTATTAGGGACCCGCCTCTCGAGCAGTTCTTC. Translation gives CASSIRDPPLEQFF.